This T cell receptor beta chain was documented in a study of T cell repertoires in cytomegalovirus infection (dated by TCRdb to the late 2010s). Regarding the complete study: Donor HLA type was relevant to the analysis, as public TCR beta signatures indicated carriage of CMV infection together with the matching HLA type. The study at large found these results: In both this cohort and an independent roughly 350-donor cohort, the cumulative frequency of public TCR beta family members distinguished carriers of CMV infection plus the relevant HLA type. The ex vivo response was dominated by HLA-C-restricted CMV-specific TCR beta clonotypes, which also provided the single most frequent clonotype in two of eight donors.

Sequencing was performed on an Illumina HiSeq 1500. The public reads were reprocessed in TCRdb via fastp at Q25 and MiXCR, keeping in-frame beta chains. Identical CDR3 proteins give one entry, which carries the most common genes and DNA. This sample has 740,000 or so distinct CDR3 sequences in its table, and 35% to 45% of those were observed once. The biggest ten clones account for around 2.8% of the sample. Concerning this clonotype: What this receptor recognizes is not known. As the CDR3 is not closed by the conserved phenylalanine or tryptophan, this likely results from a read error.

The CDR1 and CDR2 encoded by the germline V gene (reference sequence) are MNHNY and SVGAGI. V was cut back by 5 bases and J by 6 bases, leaving a gap of 9 bases between them. The CDR3 has 12 amino acids, counting both end residues. CDR3 DNA only is kept here, 36 bases in frame from base 1. What was sequenced was PBMCs. The sequence is built from TRBV6-6 and TRBJ2-3; a confident D gene designation cannot be given. The clonotype comes from a human donor in good health (CMV status not recorded). Some clones in this sample may be carry-over from other donors' samples. The CDR3 sequence is CASSRALDTQYL. The nucleotide sequence reads TGTGCCAGCAGTCGTGCTTTGGATACGCAGTATTTG.